These 15 T cell receptor beta chains share one sample of origin, sequenced in a study of T-cell reconstitution after alpha-beta-depleted transplantation in children. A library of TCRbeta sequences, prepared with unique molecular identifiers, was generated. Each CDR3 protein gets one entry after TCRdb re-called the PCR reads with MiXCR. The table includes some 400,000 distinct CDR3 sequences, over 20% detected once. Sequencing was performed on PBMCs from the stem cell graft donor, taken from the stem cell graft. These receptors originate from a human donor who donated a stem cell graft to a child with acute myeloid leukemia.

This clonotype was detected a few times. This rearrangement joins TRBV12-3 or TRBV12-4 to TRBJ2-1; 8 bases match TRBD2. The CDR3 loop spans 16 amino acids. With V trimmed by 6 bases and J by 2 bases, 9 bases remained unmatched. This CDR3 is CASRLVTSGPYNEQFF. As DNA, the CDR3 is TGTGCCAGCAGACTTGTTACTAGCGGTCCCTACAATGAGCAGTTCTTC.

This clonotype occurred a few times. The V gene is TRBV12-3 or TRBV12-4, the J gene TRBJ1-5; D might be TRBD1 (5 bases). V lost 6 bases and J 3 bases, leaving 12 bases between the germline ends. This CDR3 contains 14 residues. This CDR3 reads CASRAGQDNQPQHF. CDR3 DNA sequence: TGTGCCAGCAGGGCAGGGCAGGACAATCAGCCCCAGCATTTT.

This clonotype was recorded at least ten times. This rearrangement joins TRBV29-1 to TRBJ2-7; D may be TRBD2 (5 bases). This CDR3 has 11 amino acids. Per germline, CDR1 SQVTM and CDR2 ANQGSEA. V lost 6 bases, J lost 3 bases, and 9 bases lay in between. The CDR3 DNA sequence: TGCAGCGTGCGGAGCGGCTACGAGCAGTACTTC. This sequence encodes CSVRSGYEQYF.

This clonotype was seen a handful of times. V is TRBV5-1 and J is TRBJ2-7, with a weak D call TRBD1 (5 bases). CDR3 length: 14 amino acids. Germline V gives CDR1 SGHRS, CDR2 YFSETQ. The V and J ends lost 4 bases and 5 bases respectively, with 16 bases between them. The CDR3 reads CASSAAKGLDEQYF. As DNA, the CDR3 is TGCGCCAGCAGCGCTGCCAAGGGGCTGGACGAGCAGTACTTC.

CDR3 DNA: TGTGCCAGCAGTGTTCTAGGGACAGGGGATAATGAGCAGTTCTTC. Translated, it gives CASSVLGTGDNEQFF. This rearrangement joins TRBV2 to TRBJ2-1, with TRBD1 identical over 10 bases. Germline V gene lookup returns CDR1 SNHLY and CDR2 FYNNEI. J was trimmed by 7 bases and V by 4 bases; bases with no gene match: 7. The CDR3 sequence is 15 residues long.

The chain joins TRBV5-1 to TRBJ1-5; 7 nucleotides line up with TRBD1. The CDR3 is 13 amino acids. V dropped 3 bases and J dropped 6; count of bases not matched to a gene: 3. Germline V lookup: CDR1 SGHRS, CDR2 YFSETQ. The CDR3 DNA is TGCGCCAGCAGCTCCTACAGGGGTCAGCCCCAGCATTTT. The encoded protein is CASSSYRGQPQHF. The variable domain in full, with the rest retrieved from reference TRBV5-1 and TRBJ1-5, is KAGVTQTPRYLIKTRGQQVTLSCSPISGHRSVSWYQQTPGQGLQFLFEYFSETQRNKGNFPGRFSGRQFSNSRSEMNVSTLELGDSALYLCASSSYRGQPQHFGDGTRLSIL.

This clonotype was seen repeatedly, ten times or more. This sequence joins TRBV29-1 and TRBJ1-1, with D unresolved. This CDR3 has 11 amino acids. Germline CDR1 and CDR2: SQVTM and ANQGSEA. V dropped 4 bases and J dropped 6 bases, with 9 bases sitting between them. For the CDR3, the DNA is TGCAGCGTTGTCCCGGCCGCTGAAGCTTTCTTT. Translated: CSVVPAAEAFF.

In nucleotides, the CDR3 is TGCAGTGCTAGAGGCCTCGCGGGACAGGGGAGACAGCCCCAGCATTTT. Translation: CSARGLAGQGRQPQHF. The V call is TRBV20-1, the J call TRBJ1-5, with 10 bases matching TRBD1. Germline V gene lookup returns CDR1 DFQATT and CDR2 SNEGSKA (reference sequence). This CDR3 has 16 amino acids. The V segment lost 1 base and the J segment 7 bases; nucleotides outside the gene matches: 10.

In its sample, this clonotype was seen a few times. The junction does not match germline at one end; this may be a read error. The chain couples TRBV7-2 to TRBJ2-7; D is ambiguous. Germline lookup yields CDR1 SGHTA and CDR2 FQGNSA. The CDR3 spans 13 residues. CDR3 sequence reads: CASGLVIGYEQYF. In nucleotides, the CDR3 is TGTGCCAGCGGCTTAGTAATTGGCTACGAGCAGTACTTC.

V is TRBV12-3 or TRBV12-4 and J is TRBJ2-3, with D possibly matching TRBD2 (6 bases). The CDR3 has 12 amino acids. V lost 7 bases and J 1 base, leaving 6 bases between the germline ends. The CDR3 nucleotides read TGTGCCAGCAAGCGGGGCACAGATACGCAGTATTTT. It encodes CASKRGTDTQYF.

At least ten counts were recorded for this clonotype. The chain links TRBV7-2 to TRBJ2-7; 7 bases line up with TRBD2. CDR1 and CDR2 (germline): SGHTA, FQGNSA. The length of the CDR3 is 15 residues. After removal of 4 bases from V and 6 bases from J, the junction contained 12 bases not matched to a gene. CDR3 sequence: CASSSGTMKAGEQYF. The DNA for the CDR3 is TGTGCCAGCAGCTCCGGGACTATGAAGGCGGGCGAGCAGTACTTC.

The chain links TRBV20-1 to TRBJ2-1; possible D gene TRBD2, 6 bases. The CDR3 runs to 13 residues. Germline V lookup: CDR1 DFQATT, CDR2 SNEGSKA (reference sequence). V was clipped by 6 bases and J by 8 bases, with 17 bases between them. CDR3 residues: CSAPRTIEDEQFF. CDR3 coding DNA: TGCAGTGCGCCGCGGACTATTGAAGATGAGCAGTTCTTC.

The genes are TRBV7-3 and TRBJ1-6; unclear D gene. Germline-derived CDR1 and CDR2 are SGHTA and FQGTGA. V lost 5 bases and J 6 bases, leaving 11 bases between the germline ends. This CDR3 contains 14 residues. The CDR3 sequence: CASSPGLPNSPLHF. Written as DNA, the CDR3 is TGTGCCAGCAGCCCAGGATTGCCTAATTCACCCCTCCACTTT.

This CDR3 is CASSPGGSTNEKLFF. The DNA for the CDR3 is TGTGCCAGCAGCCCAGGGGGGTCAACTAATGAAAAACTGTTTTTT. The J gene is TRBJ1-4, the V gene TRBV9; 7 bases line up with TRBD1. The CDR3 is 15 amino acids. Germline V lookup: CDR1 SGDLS, CDR2 YYNGEE. Unmatched junction bases numbered 3, after V lost 4 bases and J lost 0 bases.

There are a few counts of this clonotype. This chain uses TRBV7-2 with TRBJ2-7, with a tentative D call TRBD2 (5 bases). The V gene lost 2 bases and the J gene lost 2 bases, with 13 bases spanning the gap. CDR1 SGHTA and CDR2 FQGNSA come from the germline V gene. The CDR3 covers 15 residues. The CDR3: CASSLRSGTTYEQYF. The DNA of the CDR3 is TGTGCCAGCAGCTTAAGATCGGGAACCACCTACGAGCAGTACTTC.